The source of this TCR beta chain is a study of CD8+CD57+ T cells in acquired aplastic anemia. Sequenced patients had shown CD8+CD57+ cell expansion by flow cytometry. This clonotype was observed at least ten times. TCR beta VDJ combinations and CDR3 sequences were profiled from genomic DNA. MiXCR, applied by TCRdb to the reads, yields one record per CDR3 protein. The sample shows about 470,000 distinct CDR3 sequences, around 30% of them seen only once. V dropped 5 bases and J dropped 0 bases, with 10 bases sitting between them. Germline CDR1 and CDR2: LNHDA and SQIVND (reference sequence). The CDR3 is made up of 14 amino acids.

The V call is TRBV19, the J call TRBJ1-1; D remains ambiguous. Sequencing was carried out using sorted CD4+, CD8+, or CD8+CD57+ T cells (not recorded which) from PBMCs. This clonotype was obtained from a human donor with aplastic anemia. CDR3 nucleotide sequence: TGTGCCAGTAGTGGCGACATTATGAACACTGAAGCTTTCTTT. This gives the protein CASSGDIMNTEAFF.